This T cell receptor beta chain was found in a study of OX40 agonist ivuxolimab in advanced cancers. Study background: The dose-escalation cohort had hepatocellular carcinoma, melanoma, renal cell or head and neck cancer.

The CDR3 runs 10 residues. CDR1 MNHEY and CDR2 SVGAGI come from the germline V gene. The V end lost 8 bases, the J end lost 3 bases, and 5 bases lay between the germline ends. Clones were read by immunoSEQ multiplex PCR, and TCRdb kept only the in-frame ones, dropping some. This sample yields about 71,000 clones, of which roughly 81% are seen a single time; about 5% belongs to the top ten. Findings of the study overall: Determination of antigen specificity was not performed for the expanded peripheral T cells. Clonal expansion was among the lowest in partial responders at 0.1-3.0 mg/kg, especially CD8+.

With regard to this clone: Its matching antigen is unknown. This sample also contains other DNA sequences that code for the same CDR3.

The TCR was taken from an adult with an advanced solid tumor such as melanoma, head and neck, liver or kidney cancer. The sample consisted of CD4+ or CD8+ T cells sorted from blood, taken in a trial of the OX40 agonist ivuxolimab. The chain links TRBV6-5 to TRBJ2-7; the D gene could be TRBD1 or TRBD2 (5 bases each). CDR3 protein: CASGGYEQYF. The CDR3 DNA reads TGTGCCAGCGGGGGCTACGAGCAGTACTTC.